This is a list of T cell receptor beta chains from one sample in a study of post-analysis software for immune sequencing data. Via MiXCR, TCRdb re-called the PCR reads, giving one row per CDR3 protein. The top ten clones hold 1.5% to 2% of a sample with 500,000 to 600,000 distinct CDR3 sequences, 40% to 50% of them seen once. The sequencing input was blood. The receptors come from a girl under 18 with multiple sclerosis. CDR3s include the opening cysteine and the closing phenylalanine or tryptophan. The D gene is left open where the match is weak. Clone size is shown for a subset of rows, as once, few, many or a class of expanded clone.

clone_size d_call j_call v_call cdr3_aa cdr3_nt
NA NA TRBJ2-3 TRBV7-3 CASSLLGGTSTDTQYF TGTGCCAGCAGCTTACTCGGCGGGACAAGCACAGATACGCAGTATTTT
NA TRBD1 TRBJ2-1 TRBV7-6 CASSLLAGGLFSYNEQFF TGTGCCAGCAGCTTGCTGGCAGGGGGCCTTTTTTCCTACAATGAGCAGTTCTTC
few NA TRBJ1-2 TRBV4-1 CASSHLAGADYGYTF TGCGCCAGCAGCCATTTGGCAGGGGCGGACTATGGCTACACCTTC
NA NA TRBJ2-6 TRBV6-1 CAGTSPGLLLSGANVLTF TGTGCCGGCACGAGTCCGGGACTCCTCCTCTCTGGGGCCAACGTCCTGACTTTC
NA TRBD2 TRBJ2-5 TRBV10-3 CAISVGLAETQYF TGTGCCATCAGTGTCGGACTAGCGGAGACCCAGTACTTC
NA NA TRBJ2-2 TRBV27 CASSRDPLTGELFF TGTGCCAGCAGCCGGGACCCCCTTACCGGGGAGCTGTTTTTT
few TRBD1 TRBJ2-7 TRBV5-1 CASSFDREFNLRASTYEQYF TGCGCCAGCAGCTTCGACAGGGAATTCAACCTAAGGGCATCCACCTACGAGCAGTACTTC
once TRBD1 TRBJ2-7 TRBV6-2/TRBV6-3 CASSPTGKAYEQYF TGTGCCAGCAGCCCGACAGGGAAGGCCTACGAGCAGTACTTC
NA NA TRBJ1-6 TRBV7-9 CASSLGTTNSPLHF TGTGCCAGCAGCTTGGGGACCACTAATTCACCCCTCCACTTT
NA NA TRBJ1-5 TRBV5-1 CASSTGDHNQPQHF TGCGCCAGTTCGACAGGAGACCACAATCAGCCCCAGCATTTT
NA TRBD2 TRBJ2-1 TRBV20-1 CSARGGGVARNNEQFF TGCAGTGCTAGAGGGGGAGGGGTAGCGAGGAACAATGAGCAGTTCTTC
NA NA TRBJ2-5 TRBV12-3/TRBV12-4 CASSNVLGGGGQETQYF TGTGCCAGCAGCAATGTCCTAGGGGGTGGGGGTCAAGAGACCCAGTACTTC
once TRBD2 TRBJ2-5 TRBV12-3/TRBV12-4 CASSRGEERRQYF TGTGCCAGCAGCCGGGGGGAGGAGAGGAGGCAGTACTTC
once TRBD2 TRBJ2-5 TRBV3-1 CASRTSGIQETQYF TGTGCCAGCAGAACTAGCGGGATTCAAGAGACCCAGTACTTC
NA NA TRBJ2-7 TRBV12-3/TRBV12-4 CASSYVQGRYEQYF TGTGCCAGCAGTTACGTACAGGGTCGATACGAGCAGTACTTC
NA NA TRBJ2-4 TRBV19 CASRSGTNTDTIQYF TGTGCCAGTAGGTCCGGGACCAACACCGATACCATTCAGTACTTC
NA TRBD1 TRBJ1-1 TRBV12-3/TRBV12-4 CASSPGQGYTEAFF TGTGCCAGCAGTCCCGGACAGGGGTACACTGAAGCTTTCTTT
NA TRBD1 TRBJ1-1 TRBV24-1 CATSDPGTEDAFF TGTGCCACCAGTGACCCCGGGACAGAGGACGCTTTCTTT
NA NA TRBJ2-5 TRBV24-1 CATSEGGRREETQYF TGTGCCACCAGTGAAGGGGGGCGCCGGGAAGAGACCCAGTACTTC
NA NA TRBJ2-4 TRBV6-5 CASSYSQSGIQYF TGTGCCAGCAGTTACTCGCAGAGTGGCATTCAGTACTTC
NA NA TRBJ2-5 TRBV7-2 CASTHLRSETQYF TGTGCTAGCACCCACCTCCGGAGCGAGACCCAGTACTTC
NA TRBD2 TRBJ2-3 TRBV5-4 CASSIIERGRTSTDTQYF TGTGCCAGCAGCATCATCGAGCGGGGGAGAACTAGCACAGATACGCAGTATTTT
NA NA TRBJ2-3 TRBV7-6 CASSLLLAGSTDTQYF TGTGCCAGCAGCTTACTCCTAGCAGGGAGCACAGATACGCAGTATTTT
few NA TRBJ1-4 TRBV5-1 CASSLEGSTSNEKLFF TGCGCCAGCAGCTTGGAGGGGTCCACCTCTAATGAAAAACTGTTTTTT
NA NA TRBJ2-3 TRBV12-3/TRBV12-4 CAGSPDWTAGDTQYF TGTGCCGGCAGCCCCGACTGGACGGCGGGAGATACGCAGTATTTT
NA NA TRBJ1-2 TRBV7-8 CASSLAEGLRYGYTF TGTGCCAGCAGCTTAGCCGAGGGGCTCCGGTATGGCTACACCTTC
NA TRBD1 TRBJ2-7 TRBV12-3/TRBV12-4 CASRPGQLISYEQYF TGTGCCAGCAGACCGGGACAGCTAATCTCCTACGAGCAGTACTTC
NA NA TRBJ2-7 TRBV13 CASSFRSPAFYEQYF TGTGCCAGCAGCTTTCGATCACCCGCTTTCTACGAGCAGTACTTC
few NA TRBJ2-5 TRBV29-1 CSVEIAPQGTQYF TGCAGCGTTGAGATAGCGCCGCAGGGGACCCAGTACTTC
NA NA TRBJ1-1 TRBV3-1 CASSQHSGERAEAFF TGTGCCAGCAGCCAACATAGTGGGGAGCGAGCTGAAGCTTTCTTT
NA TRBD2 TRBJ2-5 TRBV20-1 CSARDWKLADQETQYF TGCAGTGCTAGAGATTGGAAACTAGCGGATCAAGAGACCCAGTACTTC
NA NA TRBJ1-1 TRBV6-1 CASSDDGANTEAFF TGTGCCAGCAGTGACGACGGCGCGAACACTGAAGCTTTCTTT
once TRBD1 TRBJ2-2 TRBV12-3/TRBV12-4 CASNKPGTGALGELFF TGTGCCAGCAATAAACCCGGGACAGGGGCTTTGGGGGAGCTGTTTTTT
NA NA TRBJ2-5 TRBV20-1 CSTRARQETQYF TGCAGTACTAGAGCCCGGCAAGAGACCCAGTACTTC
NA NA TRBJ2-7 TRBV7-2 CASSLEASGSSYEQYF TGTGCCAGCAGCTTAGAGGCTAGTGGGAGCTCCTACGAGCAGTACTTC
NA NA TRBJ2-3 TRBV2 CASSEGRANTQYF TGTGCCAGCAGTGAAGGCAGGGCAAATACGCAGTATTTT
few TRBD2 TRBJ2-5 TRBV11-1 CASSPRTSHFQETQYF TGTGCCAGCAGCCCCCGGACTAGCCATTTTCAAGAGACCCAGTACTTC
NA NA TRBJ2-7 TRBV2 CASSRGFFKTTYEQYF TGTGCCAGCAGCCGCGGCTTTTTTAAAACGACTTACGAGCAGTACTTC
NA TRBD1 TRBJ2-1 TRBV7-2 CASSLVGQINNEQFF TGTGCCAGCAGCTTAGTGGGACAGATCAACAATGAGCAGTTCTTC
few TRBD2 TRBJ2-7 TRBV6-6 CASSYGTSGGEQYF TGTGCCAGCAGTTATGGGACTAGCGGGGGCGAGCAGTACTTC
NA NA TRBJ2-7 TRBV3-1 CASSQDAPGAEQYF TGTGCCAGCAGCCAAGACGCTCCGGGGGCCGAGCAGTACTTC
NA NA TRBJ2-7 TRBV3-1 CASSDTKGPYEQYF TGTGCCAGCAGCGACACAAAGGGCCCCTACGAGCAGTACTTC
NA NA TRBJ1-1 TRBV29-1 CSVEEGTADTEAFF TGCAGCGTTGAAGAAGGTACCGCCGACACTGAAGCTTTCTTT
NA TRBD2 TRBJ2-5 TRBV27 CASSQTGLAGRETQYF TGTGCCAGCAGTCAGACAGGACTAGCGGGCAGGGAGACCCAGTACTTC
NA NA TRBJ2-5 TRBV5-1 CASSPTDSQETQYF TGCGCCAGCAGCCCTACCGACAGCCAAGAGACCCAGTACTTC
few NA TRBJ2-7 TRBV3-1 CASSQDSPYRGGPYEQYF TGTGCCAGCAGCCAAGACTCTCCCTACCGGGGCGGTCCCTACGAGCAGTACTTC
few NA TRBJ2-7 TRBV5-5 CASSWDFSSYEQYF TGTGCCAGCAGCTGGGACTTTTCCTCCTACGAGCAGTACTTC